This paragraph reports one T cell receptor beta chain. No antigen is known for it. The CDR3 is 13 residues long. Unmatched junction bases numbered 10, after V lost 5 bases and J lost 16 bases. The germline V gene has CDR1 LNHNV and CDR2 YYDKDF (reference sequence). The assay was immunoSEQ multiplex PCR, and TCRdb's table has in-frame clones only and misses some. This sample yields over 40,000 clones, of which over 80% are seen a single time; 4.5% to 5.5% belongs to the top ten. This sample is drawn from a study of OX40 agonist ivuxolimab in advanced cancers. The overall study: Dose-escalation patients' cancers were hepatocellular carcinoma, melanoma, renal cell or head and neck cancer. General study points: CD4+ and CD8+ T cells in blood underwent clonal expansion by week 6 at 0.1 to 3.0 mg/kg. Relative to CD4+, CD8+ T cells held more expanded clones on average.

This TCR came from an adult with an advanced solid tumor such as melanoma, head and neck, liver or kidney cancer. The sample here was CD4+ or CD8+ T cells sorted from blood, taken in a trial of the OX40 agonist ivuxolimab. The J gene is TRBJ2-1, the V gene TRBV15, with 11 bases aligning to TRBD2. The CDR3 here is CATSLTSGTHPFF. CDR3 bases: TGTGCCACCAGCCTGACTAGCGGGACCCACCCCTTCTTC.